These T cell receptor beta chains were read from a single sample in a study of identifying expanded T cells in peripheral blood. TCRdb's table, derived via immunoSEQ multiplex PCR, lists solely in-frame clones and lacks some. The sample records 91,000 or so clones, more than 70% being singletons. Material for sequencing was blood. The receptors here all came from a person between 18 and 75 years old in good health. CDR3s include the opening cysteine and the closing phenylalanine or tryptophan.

cdr3_aa: CASSAQSDTQYF
v_call: TRBV5-1
j_call: TRBJ2-3

cdr3_aa: CASSLTVIRTDTQYF
v_call: TRBV5-4
j_call: TRBJ2-3

cdr3_aa: CASRPGQQGYTF
v_call: TRBV19
j_call: TRBJ1-2

cdr3_aa: CSVEVSSYEQYF
v_call: TRBV29-1
j_call: TRBJ2-7

cdr3_aa: CASSLGQVFGGELFF
v_call: TRBV7-2
j_call: TRBJ2-2

cdr3_aa: CASSQEGQGKDTQYF
v_call: TRBV4-2
j_call: TRBJ2-3

cdr3_aa: CASSVVAENTGELFF
v_call: TRBV9
j_call: TRBJ2-2

cdr3_aa: CASSRQGGTSYEQYF
v_call: TRBV7-2
j_call: TRBJ2-7

cdr3_aa: CASSLSPTGNTGELFF
v_call: TRBV5-1
j_call: TRBJ2-2

cdr3_aa: CAWRPRGLYGYTF
v_call: TRBV30
j_call: TRBJ1-2

cdr3_aa: CASSFREAGGGNEQFF
v_call: TRBV5-1
j_call: TRBJ2-1

cdr3_aa: CASSVVAGANYNEQFF
v_call: TRBV9
j_call: TRBJ2-1

cdr3_aa: CASSPERSTDTQYF
v_call: TRBV27
j_call: TRBJ2-3

cdr3_aa: CASSSRGLAELTDTQYF
v_call: TRBV13
j_call: TRBJ2-3

cdr3_aa: CASSPRQGGNIQYF
v_call: TRBV7-2
j_call: TRBJ2-4

cdr3_aa: CASSLAASNPNTGELFF
v_call: TRBV5-1
j_call: TRBJ2-2

cdr3_aa: CASSDIQLGETQYF
v_call: TRBV6-1
j_call: TRBJ2-5

cdr3_aa: CASSLDLNEQFF
v_call: TRBV5-1
j_call: TRBJ2-1

cdr3_aa: CASSLDRGETQYF
v_call: TRBV11-1
j_call: TRBJ2-5

cdr3_aa: CASSLRGELFF
v_call: TRBV5-6
j_call: TRBJ2-2

cdr3_aa: CASSTRRGLYEQYF
v_call: TRBV19
j_call: NA

cdr3_aa: CASSIQGANEKLFF
v_call: TRBV28
j_call: TRBJ1-4

cdr3_aa: CASSEGTGEISPQHF
v_call: TRBV6-1
j_call: TRBJ1-5

cdr3_aa: CASSPSQDRALWF
v_call: TRBV7-9
j_call: TRBJ2-7

cdr3_aa: CASIATRAAPLHF
v_call: TRBV6-6
j_call: TRBJ1-6

cdr3_aa: CASSPGQSTDTQYF
v_call: TRBV7-2
j_call: TRBJ2-3

cdr3_aa: CASSLVPLSATDTQYF
v_call: TRBV5-1
j_call: TRBJ2-3

cdr3_aa: CASSSGTGVYQPQHF
v_call: TRBV28
j_call: TRBJ1-5

cdr3_aa: CASSLANGQGSSEQYF
v_call: TRBV5-1
j_call: TRBJ2-7

cdr3_aa: CASSLEFTDTQYF
v_call: TRBV5-1
j_call: TRBJ2-3

cdr3_aa: CASRGLETQYF
v_call: TRBV6-5
j_call: TRBJ2-5

cdr3_aa: CASSLEGGPPDTQYF
v_call: TRBV28
j_call: TRBJ2-3

cdr3_aa: CASSVGDSNTGELFF
v_call: TRBV9
j_call: TRBJ2-2

cdr3_aa: CASSPDRALNTGELFF
v_call: TRBV18
j_call: TRBJ2-2

cdr3_aa: CASSGVSYEQYF
v_call: TRBV18
j_call: TRBJ2-7

cdr3_aa: CTSSQDEGETQYF
v_call: TRBV1
j_call: TRBJ2-5

cdr3_aa: CASSSHAGASYEQYF
v_call: TRBV19
j_call: TRBJ2-7

cdr3_aa: CAISDRGQGEAFF
v_call: TRBV10-3
j_call: TRBJ1-1

cdr3_aa: CAWSESTDTQYF
v_call: TRBV30
j_call: TRBJ2-3

cdr3_aa: CASSSGLPNTDTQYF
v_call: TRBV7-3
j_call: TRBJ2-3